This T cell receptor (beta chain) appears in the sequencing data of a study of cytomegalovirus exposure and HLA in healthy donors. Study-level results: TCR association rates varied by HLA locus in a later analysis, with DRB1 highest and HLA-C lowest. HLA alleles showed associations with about 15,000 TCR beta sequences in a later analysis, at a 0.05 false discovery rate. Indistinguishable V segments, including TRBV6-2 and TRBV6-3, were excluded.

Everyone who donated was a healthy bone marrow donor. PCR was performed using 60 Vbeta and 13 Jbeta primers. Clones were sequenced by immunoSEQ multiplex PCR, and TCRdb holds only the in-frame ones, with some missing. Of 100,000 to 150,000 clones in the sample, approximately 74% were seen once. About this clone: The antigen is not known.

This CDR3 has 19 amino acids. Germline V lookup: CDR1 SGHDT, CDR2 YYEEEE. Trimming stripped 4 bases from V and 0 bases from J, with 23 bases between. The chain uses TRBV5-6 and TRBJ2-4; maybe TRBD1 (6 bases). The receptor's source is a male donor in good health and CMV-seronegative. Sequenced material: PBMCs. The CDR3, as DNA: TGTGCCAGCAGCGAAGTGGGGGCCGATTTTTCCTTAGCCAAAAACATTCAGTACTTC. This encodes CASSEVGADFSLAKNIQYF. The full variable domain, with the rest looked up from reference TRBV5-6 and TRBJ2-4, is DAGVTQSPTHLIKTRGQQVTLRCSPKSGHDTVSWYQQALGQGPQFIFQYYEEEERQRGNFPDRFSGHQFPNYSSELNVNALLLGDSALYLCASSEVGADFSLAKNIQYFGAGTRLSVL.